This T cell receptor beta chain was obtained from a study of blood T cell repertoires in COVID-19. Across the study: COVID-19 samples, acute and convalescent, were from the United States, Italy and Spain. From T cells, B-cell-depleted T cells, or PBMCs came the material, which was cDNA or gDNA.

The CDR3 runs to 12 residues. Germline V gives CDR1 SGHVS, CDR2 FQNEAQ. V was cut by 5 bases and J by 0 bases, with 5 bases left in between. In the study's own analysis: Scientists estimated how many nucleated cells there were by amplifying reference gene primers. Repertoires were generated with immunoSEQ multiplex PCR, while TCRdb's copy carries only in-frame clones and drops some. V and J calls and clone size are given by that table; D and trimming were obtained from the DNA. The table has about 44,000 clones, about 81% seen once. Source material: peripheral blood. The receptor comes from a human donor in a cohort sampled during active COVID-19. V and J are TRBV7-8 and TRBJ2-7; D is unresolved. The CDR3 protein is CASSRSSYEQYF. For the CDR3, the DNA is TGTGCCAGCAGCCGTAGCTCCTACGAGCAGTACTTC.